The next 17 T cell receptor beta chains were all read from a single sample in a study of monozygotic twins with cystic fibrosis. Using immunoSEQ multiplex PCR, the repertoire was profiled, and TCRdb retains in-frame clones only, with some absent. The sample contains roughly 29,000 clones, 70% to 90% of which appear only once. What was sequenced was blood. These TCRs come from a girl between 2 and 10 years old with cystic fibrosis.

The CDR3 here is CASQDGLYNEQFF. The CDR3 bases are TGTGCCAGCCAGGACGGTCTATACAATGAGCAGTTCTTC. V usage is TRBV19 and J usage is TRBJ2-1; D gene unclear. The V gene lost 9 bases and the J gene lost 4 bases, with 13 bases spanning the gap. Germline-derived CDR1 and CDR2 are LNHDA and SQIVND (reference sequence). This CDR3 has 13 residues.

The chain employs TRBV6-5 and TRBJ1-5; D call uncertain. Germline values: CDR1 MNHEY, CDR2 SVGAGI. This CDR3 is built from 13 residues. V was clipped by 7 bases and J by 0 bases, with 7 bases between them. CDR3 in amino acids: CASIKDSNQPQHF. The CDR3 nucleotides read TGTGCCAGCATAAAAGATAGCAATCAGCCCCAGCATTTT.

The chain uses TRBV19 and TRBJ2-4; D not certain. Deletions cut 0 bases from V and 0 bases from J, with 15 bases between. Per germline, CDR1 LNHDA and CDR2 SQIVND (reference sequence). This CDR3 is 18 amino acids long. CDR3 protein: CASSIDSGLLLAKNIQYF. Here the CDR3 DNA reads TGTGCCAGTAGTATAGATTCCGGTCTCCTATTAGCCAAAAACATTCAGTACTTC.

The chain uses TRBV27 and TRBJ1-6; the D is unclear. The germline V and J ends were trimmed by 3 bases and 7 bases, with 10 bases remaining between them. CDR1 is MNHEY, CDR2 SMNVEV, per germline (reference sequence). The length of the CDR3 is 14 residues. Here the CDR3 reads CASSLSGENSPLHF. The CDR3 DNA sequence: TGTGCCAGCAGTTTGTCCGGAGAGAATTCACCCCTCCACTTT.

The gene calls are TRBV5-4 and TRBJ1-6; D uncertain. The CDR3 is made up of 14 amino acids. Per germline, CDR1 SGHNT and CDR2 YYREEE (reference sequence). V was clipped by 0 bases and J by 6 bases, with 7 bases between them. This chain's CDR3 is CASSLDALNSPLHF. Here the CDR3 DNA reads TGTGCCAGCAGCTTGGATGCGCTTAATTCACCCCTCCACTTT. Combining the CDR3 with reference TRBV5-4 and TRBJ1-6 gives the whole variable domain ETGVTQSPTHLIKTRGQQVTLRCSSQSGHNTVSWYQQALGQGPQFIFQYYREEENGRGNFPPRFSGLQFPNYSSELNVNALELDDSALYLCASSLDALNSPLHFGNGTRLTVT.

Note on this clone: Germline and junction disagree at one end, which may indicate a read error. The rearrangement uses TRBV7-7 and TRBJ2-1; D gene ambiguous. The germline CDR1 and CDR2 sequences are SSHAT and FNYEAQ (reference sequence). The CDR3 consists of 15 residues. The CDR3 region is CASSPVSENYNEQFF. CDR3 sequence (DNA): TGTGCTAGCAGCCCCGTGTCGGAGAACTACAATGAGCAGTTCTTC. Supplemented by reference TRBV7-7 and TRBJ2-1, the full variable domain reads GAGVSQSPRYKVTKRGQDVTLRCDPISSHATLYWYQQALGQGPEFLTYFNYEAQPDKSGLPSDRFSAERPEGSISTLTIQRTEQRDSAMYRCASSPVSENYNEQFFGPGTRLTVL.

The rearrangement uses TRBV6-1 and TRBJ1-1; D not resolved. There are 13 residues in the CDR3. Germline V gene lookup returns CDR1 MNHNS and CDR2 SASEGT. Trimming pared 2 bases from V and 1 base from J, leaving 5 bases between. CDR3 loop: CASSEIKNTEAFF. The DNA for the CDR3 is TGTGCCAGCAGTGAAATCAAGAACACTGAAGCTTTCTTT.

CDR3 amino acids: CVRSPRDSATDTQYF. The CDR3 bases are TGTGTCAGAAGCCCCCGGGACTCAGCCACAGATACGCAGTATTTT. V and J are TRBV7-5 and TRBJ2-3; the table's D gene call, TRBD2, was not cross checked with the DNA. TRBV7-5 is recorded as a pseudogene. CDR3 size: 15 residues.

The chain uses TRBV19 and TRBJ2-1; TRBD2 matches 12 bases. CDR1 and CDR2 (germline): LNHDA, SQIVND (reference sequence). The CDR3 loop spans 18 amino acids. J was trimmed by 0 bases and V by 7 bases; bases with no gene match: 10. The CDR3 spells CASNDRTSGISSYNEQFF. The CDR3 DNA follows: TGTGCCAGTAATGACCGGACTAGCGGGATCAGCTCCTACAATGAGCAGTTCTTC.

CDR3 sequence reads: CASRSLGQNYEQYF. The CDR3 DNA sequence: TGCGCCAGCAGAAGCTTGGGGCAGAACTACGAGCAGTACTTC. V and J are TRBV5-1 and TRBJ2-7; the D gene is possibly TRBD1 (5 bases). The CDR3 totals 14 residues. V lost 5 bases and J lost 3, with 15 bases in between. Germline V lookup: CDR1 SGHRS, CDR2 YFSETQ.

V is TRBV9 and J is TRBJ1-4, with 7 bases aligning to TRBD1. V was pared by 0 bases and J by 7 bases, with 6 bases of the junction left unmatched. Germline V gene data show CDR1 as SGDLS and CDR2 as YYNGEE. The CDR3 sequence is 15 residues long. CDR3 protein: CASSVVAGGIEKLFF. As DNA, the CDR3 is TGTGCCAGCAGCGTAGTGGCAGGGGGTATTGAAAAACTGTTTTTT.

The chain is built from TRBV5-1 and TRBJ2-3, with D unresolved. Trimming removed 4 bases from V and 2 bases from J, with 11 bases in between. Germline assignment: CDR1 SGHRS and CDR2 YFSETQ. This CDR3 is built from 14 residues. DNA of the CDR3: TGCGCCAGCAGCCGCGAATGGAACACAGATACGCAGTATTTT. This codes for CASSREWNTDTQYF.

This chain joins TRBV20-1 and TRBJ2-1; TRBD1 is a possible D gene (5 bases). V lost 5 bases and J lost 9, with 11 bases in between. From germline, CDR1 is DFQATT and CDR2 SNEGSKA (reference sequence). The CDR3 extends over 11 amino acids. The CDR3, as DNA: TGCAGTGCTCCGCAGGGAATTGAGCAGTTCTTC. Translating gives CSAPQGIEQFF.

The V call is TRBV30, the J call TRBJ1-2, with D unresolved. There are 11 residues in the CDR3. Trimming removed 2 bases from V and 8 bases from J, with 9 bases in between. Germline V CDR1 and CDR2: GTSNPN, SVGIG (reference sequence). The CDR3 is CAWSTLMGYTF. In DNA, the CDR3 is TGTGCCTGGAGTACCCTGATGGGCTACACCTTC.

CDR3 in amino acids: CASSLFRGKGTDTQYF. The CDR3 region has the DNA TGTGCCAGCAGCTTATTCCGAGGGAAGGGGACAGATACGCAGTATTTT. This chain joins TRBV7-9 and TRBJ2-3; D is perhaps TRBD1 or TRBD2 (5 bases each). The V end lost 2 bases, the J end lost 3 bases, and 15 bases lay between the germline ends. This CDR3 region has 16 residues. Germline values: CDR1 SEHNR, CDR2 FQNEAQ (reference sequence).

The CDR3, as DNA: TGTGCCAGCAGTGACGGGGGGTTTACAGCTGAAGCTTTCTTT. It is translated as CASSDGGFTAEAFF. The chain joins TRBV25-1 to TRBJ1-1, with a possible D match to TRBD1 (5 bases). The CDR3 is 14 amino acids. Germline-derived CDR1 and CDR2 are MGHDK and SYGVNS. The V gene lost 3 bases and the J gene lost 6 bases, with 14 bases spanning the gap.

V is TRBV4-1 and J is TRBJ1-1; D remains ambiguous. The CDR3 is 14 amino acids. The V and J ends lost 0 bases and 1 base respectively, with 6 bases between them. Germline CDR1 and CDR2: MGHRA and YSYEKL. The CDR3 reads CASSQDRRNTEAFF. The CDR3 nucleotides read TGCGCCAGCAGCCAAGACAGGCGGAACACTGAAGCTTTCTTT.